The 19 T cell receptor beta chains in this list originate from one sample, sequenced in a study of T cells in Graves' hyperthyroidism and ophthalmopathy. RNA transcripts served as the template for amplifying TCR beta CDR3 regions. RT-PCR in the first round (using the HTBI primer set) targeted the TCR CDR3. TCRdb ran MiXCR on the multiplex PCR reads and lists one entry per CDR3 protein. The sample yields 250,000 to 300,000 distinct CDR3 sequences, roughly 19% seen once. Material for sequencing was blood. The source of these receptors is a man aged 45 to 65 with Graves' ophthalmopathy.

This chain links TRBV14 with TRBJ2-7, with 13 positions matching TRBD2. The CDR3 contains 17 residues. After removal of 3 bases from V and 1 base from J, the junction contained 6 bases not matched to a gene. Germline CDR1 reads SGHDN; CDR2 reads FVKESK. The CDR3 loop reads CASSQVGTSGESYEQYF. As DNA, the CDR3 is TGTGCCAGCAGCCAGGTCGGGACTAGCGGGGAATCCTACGAGCAGTACTTC.

The chain is built from TRBV29-1 and TRBJ1-1; possible D gene TRBD1, 5 bases. The CDR3 totals 15 residues. V was cut by 4 bases and J by 1 base, with 16 bases left in between. Germline V lookup: CDR1 SQVTM, CDR2 ANQGSEA. CDR3 in DNA: TGCAGCGTTGGGCGCCAGGGAGGAAGGAACACTGAAGCTTTCTTT. Translated, it gives CSVGRQGGRNTEAFF.

This clonotype has just a few counts. The genes are TRBV24-1 and TRBJ2-2, with D tentatively TRBD2 (5 bases). This CDR3 contains 12 residues. Germline-derived CDR1 and CDR2 are KGHDR and SFDVKD. Trimming took 7 bases from V and 8 from J, leaving 10 bases between them. The CDR3 protein is CATRTSGGELFF. As DNA, the CDR3 is TGTGCCACCAGAACCAGCGGAGGGGAGCTGTTTTTT.

The CDR3 here is CASTPDRGTYNEQFF. As DNA, the CDR3 is TGCGCCAGCACCCCTGACAGGGGTACCTACAATGAGCAGTTCTTC. The chain couples TRBV5-1 to TRBJ2-1; 8 bases fit TRBD1. V lost 6 bases and J lost 2; bases outside the gene matches: 7. The CDR3 loop spans 15 amino acids. The germline V gene has CDR1 SGHRS and CDR2 YFSETQ.

This chain links TRBV7-9 with TRBJ2-3; 10 positions agree with TRBD2. Germline CDR1 SEHNR, CDR2 FQNEAQ (reference sequence). Trimming at V came to 5 bases and at J to 5 bases, leaving 7 bases not matched to a gene. This CDR3 is 15 amino acids long. This chain's CDR3 is CASSPLAGAGDTQYF. The CDR3 coding sequence is TGTGCCAGCAGCCCGCTAGCGGGAGCAGGAGATACGCAGTATTTT.

This clonotype has a handful of counts. This chain connects TRBV28 to TRBJ2-7; TRBD1 aligns across 7 bases. Germline V gene sequence: CDR1 MDHEN, CDR2 SYDVKM. The CDR3 contains 15 residues. V trimming: 7 bases; J trimming: 4 bases; junction bases outside the gene matches: 13. CDR3 amino acids: CASMGPTGTGYEQYF. The DNA of the CDR3 is TGTGCCAGCATGGGACCGACAGGGACGGGGTACGAGCAGTACTTC.

In regard to this clonotype: A single base separates this from a much larger clone, so it may be a read error. The rearrangement uses TRBV28 and TRBJ1-2; D remains unclear. Germline CDR1 and CDR2: MDHEN and SYDVKM. V was pared by 5 bases and J by 3 bases, with 10 bases between. The CDR3 sequence is 13 residues long. CDR3 sequence reads: CASSVGGYYGYTF. CDR3 DNA: TGTGCCAGCAGTGTAGGAGGGTACTATGGCTACACCTTC.

This clonotype was seen at least ten times. The chain uses TRBV27 and TRBJ2-7; possible D gene TRBD2, 5 bases. V dropped 2 bases and J dropped 4 bases, with 24 bases sitting between them. The germline V gene has CDR1 MNHEY and CDR2 SMNVEV (reference sequence). This CDR3 is 18 amino acids long. The CDR3 bases are TGTGCCAGCAGTTTAACCCACGCTAGTAGCGCTACGGGATACGAGCAGTACTTC. As protein: CASSLTHASSATGYEQYF.

This clonotype showed up many times. This rearrangement joins TRBV5-1 to TRBJ2-1; no reliable D call. V lost 2 bases and J 7 bases, leaving 7 bases between the germline ends. The CDR3 runs 12 residues. Per germline, CDR1 SGHRS and CDR2 YFSETQ. The CDR3 sequence: CASSFGVNEQFF. The CDR3 DNA sequence: TGCGCCAGCAGCTTTGGGGTTAATGAGCAGTTCTTC. Looking up the rest from reference TRBV5-1 and TRBJ2-1 gives the full variable domain: KAGVTQTPRYLIKTRGQQVTLSCSPISGHRSVSWYQQTPGQGLQFLFEYFSETQRNKGNFPGRFSGRQFSNSRSEMNVSTLELGDSALYLCASSFGVNEQFFGPGTRLTVL.

Only a few counts were recorded for this clonotype. The chain recombines TRBV5-1 with TRBJ1-1, with D tentatively TRBD1 (6 bases). Germline CDR1 SGHRS, CDR2 YFSETQ. This CDR3 has 13 residues. V was trimmed by 3 bases and J by 7 bases, leaving 13 bases between them. The CDR3 protein is CASSSPGEVEAFF. The CDR3 DNA reads as TGCGCCAGCAGCTCCCCAGGGGAGGTTGAAGCTTTCTTT.

This clonotype was seen repeatedly, ten times or more. This chain connects TRBV12-3 or TRBV12-4 to TRBJ1-2, with TRBD1 as a possible D gene (6 bases). This CDR3 comprises 13 residues. Trimming stripped 5 bases from V and 4 bases from J, with 11 bases between. The CDR3 sequence: CASSIGGGYGYTF. CDR3 bases: TGTGCCAGCAGTATAGGAGGGGGCTATGGCTACACCTTC.

Only a few counts were recorded for this clonotype. The junction differs from germline at one of its ends, possibly a read error. The chain has TRBV6-1 and TRBJ1-1, with D possibly being TRBD1 (5 bases). Germline values: CDR1 MNHNS, CDR2 SASEGT. The CDR3 contains 14 residues. The CDR3 loop reads CASREAGTATEAFF. The CDR3 DNA reads as TGTGCCAGCAGGGAAGCCGGGACCGCAACCGAAGCTTTCTTT.

In the case of this clonotype: A junction boundary mismatches the germline segment, possibly from a read error. The V call is TRBV7-2, the J call TRBJ2-7, with TRBD1 matching over 8 bases. The CDR3 totals 13 residues. CDR1 SGHTA and CDR2 FQGNSA come from the germline V gene. CDR3 nucleotides: TGTGCCAGCAGTTTAGGGACAGGAGCCGAGCAGTACTTC. Its translation: CASSLGTGAEQYF.

This clonotype was seen only a few times. The V call is TRBV6-2 or TRBV6-3, the J call TRBJ2-5; TRBD2 is a possible D gene (6 bases). This CDR3 is built from 15 residues. V was clipped by 6 bases and J by 4 bases, with 18 bases between them. CDR1 and CDR2 from the germline V gene are MNHEY and SVGEGT. The CDR3 nucleotides are TGTGCCAGCAGACGGACTCGGCGGGAACGAGAGACCCAGTACTTC. Translating it yields CASRRTRRERETQYF.

This clonotype was detected ten times or more. This sequence joins TRBV11-2 and TRBJ2-1; D may match TRBD1 or TRBD2 (6 bases each). The CDR3 extends over 15 amino acids. CDR1 SGHAT and CDR2 FQNNGV come from the germline V gene. The V end was cut by 0 bases, the J end by 8 bases, with 14 bases between. DNA of the CDR3: TGTGCCAGCAGCTTAGAGAAGGGGGAGGACGATGAGCAGTTCTTC. This gives the protein CASSLEKGEDDEQFF.

The chain employs TRBV29-1 and TRBJ2-7, with TRBD1 matching 10 bases. Germline V lookup: CDR1 SQVTM, CDR2 ANQGSEA. This CDR3 spans 13 amino acids. With 7 bases clipped from V and 5 bases from J, the junction kept 8 bases outside the gene matches. The CDR3 loop is CSGRTGGQDEQYF. The CDR3 DNA follows: TGCAGCGGGCGGACAGGGGGACAGGACGAGCAGTACTTC.

The chain has TRBV6-5 and TRBJ2-5; 10 nucleotides match TRBD2. CDR1 MNHEY and CDR2 SVGAGI come from the germline V gene. V was clipped by 8 bases and J by 4 bases; unmatched bases: 10. The CDR3 sequence is 15 residues long. CDR3 sequence: CASGPSGRAGETQYF. The CDR3 region has the DNA TGTGCCAGCGGACCAAGCGGGAGGGCCGGAGAGACCCAGTACTTC.

This clonotype was seen ten or more times. The chain links TRBV2 to TRBJ1-2, with 7 bases identical to TRBD1. This CDR3 has 15 amino acids. Germline CDR1 SNHLY, CDR2 FYNNEI. V lost 4 bases to trimming and J lost 5 bases; unmatched junction nucleotides: 10. The CDR3 sequence: CASSGDSLLLYGYTF. CDR3 bases: TGTGCCAGCAGTGGGGACAGTCTCCTCCTTTATGGCTACACCTTC.

This clonotype showed up many times. The chain employs TRBV3-1 and TRBJ2-7, with D possibly being TRBD1 (5 bases). Germline V CDR1 and CDR2: LGHDT, YNNKEL (reference sequence). Trimming removed 3 bases from V and 2 bases from J, with 14 bases in between. The CDR3 consists of 15 residues. The CDR3 loop reads CASSQGQVPTYEQYF. The DNA of the CDR3 is TGTGCCAGCAGCCAGGGGCAGGTGCCGACCTACGAGCAGTACTTC.